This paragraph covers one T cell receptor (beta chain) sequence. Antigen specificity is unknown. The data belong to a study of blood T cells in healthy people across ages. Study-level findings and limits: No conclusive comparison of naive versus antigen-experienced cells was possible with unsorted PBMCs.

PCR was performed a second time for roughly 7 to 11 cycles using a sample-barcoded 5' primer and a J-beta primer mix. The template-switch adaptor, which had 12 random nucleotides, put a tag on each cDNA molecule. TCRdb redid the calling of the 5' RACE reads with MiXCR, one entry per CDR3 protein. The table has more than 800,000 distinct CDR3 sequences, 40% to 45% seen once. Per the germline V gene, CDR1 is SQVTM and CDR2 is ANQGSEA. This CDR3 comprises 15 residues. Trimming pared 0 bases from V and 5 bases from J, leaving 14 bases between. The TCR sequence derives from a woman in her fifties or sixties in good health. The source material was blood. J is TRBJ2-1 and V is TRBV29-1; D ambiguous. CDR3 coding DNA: TGCAGCGTTGAAGACGTCCGGGCCCAGCACAATGAGCAGTTCTTC. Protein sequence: CSVEDVRAQHNEQFF.